The 4 T cell receptor beta chains reported below all come from one sample, sequenced in a study of early T cells in non-severe SARS-CoV-2 infection. TCRdb recomputed calls from the 5' RACE reads with MiXCR, one row per CDR3 protein. The sample has tens of thousands of distinct CDR3 sequences; around 13% are singletons. Source material: whole blood. The source of these receptors is an adult who was a healthcare worker with PCR-confirmed SARS-CoV-2 infection or an uninfected control (not recorded which).

The sample holds many counts of this clonotype. The chain recombines TRBV7-9 with TRBJ2-1; 12 bases map to TRBD2. Germline CDR1 and CDR2: SEHNR and FQNEAQ (reference sequence). V shed 3 bases, J shed 7 bases, and the junction held 4 bases outside the gene matches. There are 15 residues in the CDR3. The CDR3 bases are TGTGCCAGCAGCTTGAGACTAGCGGGGGAAAATGAGCAGTTCTTC. Residues: CASSLRLAGENEQFF.

The V call is TRBV20-1, the J call TRBJ1-1; tentative D call: TRBD1 (6 bases). The CDR3 loop spans 13 amino acids. Trimming shortened V by 5 bases and J by 4 bases, and 14 bases separated the two germline ends. The germline V gene has CDR1 DFQATT and CDR2 SNEGSKA (reference sequence). The CDR3 bases are TGCAGTGCTGGCGGGGGGCTGATCACTGAAGCTTTCTTT. Translation: CSAGGGLITEAFF.

The V call is TRBV29-1, the J call TRBJ2-7; a weak D match, TRBD2 (5 bases). Trimming took 0 bases from V and 0 from J, leaving 6 bases between them. The V gene's germline CDR1 is SQVTM and CDR2 ANQGSEA. The CDR3 sequence is 13 residues long. In nucleotides, the CDR3 is TGCAGCGTTGAAGATCGGGACTCCTACGAGCAGTACTTC. It encodes CSVEDRDSYEQYF.

This clonotype was observed a handful of times. The V call is TRBV5-4, the J call TRBJ1-1; D gene ambiguous. Between the trimmed V and J ends, which lost 2 bases and 6 bases, there was a span of 11 bases. The germline V gene has CDR1 SGHNT and CDR2 YYREEE (reference sequence). This CDR3 has 13 residues. The CDR3 coding sequence is TGTGCCAGCAGCTTTGTCCCGGGCCCTGAAGCTTTCTTT. Translated, it gives CASSFVPGPEAFF.